This is a list of T cell receptor beta chains from one sample in a study of T cells after yellow fever vaccination. MiXCR, run by TCRdb on the 5' RACE reads, gives a single entry per CDR3 protein. The sample carries around 300,000 distinct CDR3 sequences, 3.5% to 4.5% recorded once. Material: PBMCs, obtained 15 days after the yellow fever booster vaccination. The origin of the receptors is a man in his late teens or twenties who received the YFV17D yellow fever vaccine. Both conserved end residues are part of each CDR3. Each record gives: clone size, V gene, J gene, D gene, CDR3 DNA, CDR3 protein. A D gene is named only where the DNA matches it firmly. Where a row states a size, it is once, few, many or the class of an expanded clone; other rows omit it.

few	TRBV30	TRBJ2-2	-	TGTGCCTGGAGTGGACCTTTTGGGTTGACCGGGGAGCTGTTTTTT	CAWSGPFGLTGELFF
-	TRBV7-9	TRBJ2-5	-	TGTGCCAGCAGCTCCGGAAAACAAGAGACCCAGTACTTC	CASSSGKQETQYF
once	TRBV6-2/TRBV6-3	TRBJ2-5	TRBD2	TGTGCCAGCAGTTACGGGGGGACTAGCGGGGGGGCCCGAGAGACCCAGTACTTC	CASSYGGTSGGARETQYF
few	TRBV29-1	TRBJ2-5	TRBD2	TGCAGCGTTGAAGCCCCCGGGACTAGCGGGGGTAATCAAGAGACCCAGTACTTC	CSVEAPGTSGGNQETQYF
few	TRBV20-1	TRBJ1-2	-	TGCAGTGCTGGAGAGTTCCGAGGCTATGGCTACACCTTC	CSAGEFRGYGYTF
few	TRBV5-1	TRBJ2-2	TRBD2	TGCGCCAGCAGCTTGGAAGCTAGCGGGGGGATCACCGGGGAGCTGTTTTTT	CASSLEASGGITGELFF
many	TRBV20-1	TRBJ2-5	-	TGCAGTGCTCCCGGATTTCAAGAGACCCAGTACTTC	CSAPGFQETQYF
-	TRBV5-1	TRBJ1-1	-	TGCGCCAGCACGGGGGATATGAACACTGAAGCTTTCTTT	CASTGDMNTEAFF
many	TRBV12-3/TRBV12-4	TRBJ2-1	TRBD1	TGTGCCAGCAGTGGACAGGTCTACAATGAGCAGTTCTTC	CASSGQVYNEQFF
many	TRBV7-2	TRBJ1-3	TRBD1	TGTGCCAGCAGTCAGGGGGTCTCTGGAAACACCATATATTTT	CASSQGVSGNTIYF
many	TRBV20-1	TRBJ1-2	-	TGCAGTGCCGAGATACCTTCTAACTATGGCTACACCTTC	CSAEIPSNYGYTF
many	TRBV20-1	TRBJ2-5	TRBD2	TGCAGTGCTAAGTGTCGACTCCGGGAGGTCTGGGAGACCCAGTACTTC	CSAKCRLREVWETQYF
many	TRBV7-9	TRBJ1-4	TRBD1	TGTGCCAGCAGCCGGACAGGAAGGTCCGCCTTAAATGAAAAACTGTTTTTT	CASSRTGRSALNEKLFF
-	TRBV11-2	TRBJ2-7	-	TGTGCCAGCAGCCCGGACATGGGAACCTACGAGCAGTACTTC	CASSPDMGTYEQYF
many	TRBV5-1	TRBJ2-7	TRBD1	TGCGCCAGCAGCTTGGTAGGGACAGGGTCGTCCTACGAGCAGTACTTC	CASSLVGTGSSYEQYF
-	TRBV5-4	TRBJ2-2	-	TGTGCCAGCAGGCCAGACCTCGGGGAGCTGTTTTTT	CASRPDLGELFF
-	TRBV5-4	TRBJ2-1	TRBD1	TGTGCCAGCAGCTCTTTTCCCGGGACAGTCCCCAATGAGCAGTTCTTC	CASSSFPGTVPNEQFF
many	TRBV7-2	TRBJ2-3	TRBD2	TGTGCCAGCAGCCCACTTAGCGGGGCGGGGAACACAGATACGCAGTATTTT	CASSPLSGAGNTDTQYF
many	TRBV6-5	TRBJ1-3	-	TGTGCCAGCAGTTCAGGAGGAAACACCATATATTTT	CASSSGGNTIYF
many	TRBV4-1	TRBJ1-1	-	TGCGCCAGCAGCAAGATTCTCGCGATCCAAGTGAACACTGAAGCTTTCTTT	CASSKILAIQVNTEAFF
-	TRBV7-9	TRBJ2-2	-	TGTGCCAGCAGCCCCGACGGGGCGCGTCCCGGGGAGCTGTTTTTT	CASSPDGARPGELFF
-	TRBV6-5	TRBJ2-2	-	TGTGCCAGCAGTTACGGGCTAGCTCTGGGGGAGCTGTTTTTT	CASSYGLALGELFF
few	TRBV6-1	TRBJ2-5	-	TGTGCCAGCACTAACCTCAAACCGCGCCAAGAGACCCAGTACTTC	CASTNLKPRQETQYF
few	TRBV5-5	TRBJ1-1	-	TGTGCCAGCAGTATCAGGGCAGGTCACACTGAAGCTTTCTTT	CASSIRAGHTEAFF
few	TRBV2	TRBJ2-7	-	TGTGCCAGCTCCCCGGACAGAGACGAGCAGTACTTC	CASSPDRDEQYF
few	TRBV5-1	TRBJ2-5	-	TGCGCCAGCAGCTTTCTAGCGACTCGAACTCGGGGGGAGACCCAGTACTTC	CASSFLATRTRGETQYF
many	TRBV6-5	TRBJ1-4	TRBD1	TGTGCCAGCAGTTACTCGAAAATCACAGGGGGAAAACTGTTTTTT	CASSYSKITGGKLFF
many	TRBV28	TRBJ1-5	-	TGTGCCAGCAGTCCCGAGCGGGAGCCCCAGCATTTT	CASSPEREPQHF
many	TRBV7-2	TRBJ1-2	TRBD1	TGTGCCAGCAGCTTGACAGGGGGTAGTGGCTACACCTTC	CASSLTGGSGYTF
many	TRBV7-3	TRBJ2-1	-	TGTGCCAGCAGCTTATTAGACAGTCAAGCGAATGAGCAGTTCTTC	CASSLLDSQANEQFF
many	TRBV12-3/TRBV12-4	TRBJ1-4	-	TGTGCCAGCAGTTTGATATCCGGGGGCGATGAAAAACTGTTTTTT	CASSLISGGDEKLFF
many	TRBV10-2	TRBJ2-7	-	TGCGCCAGCAGTGAGCGACAGTTTGAAGGCTCCTACGAGCAGTACTTC	CASSERQFEGSYEQYF
-	TRBV7-6	TRBJ2-7	TRBD2	TGTGCCAGCAGCCCCTCCCGGGGACTAGCGGGGGGTCACGAGCAGTACTTC	CASSPSRGLAGGHEQYF
few	TRBV5-4	TRBJ2-2	-	TGTGCCAGCAGCTTGGATTCGCGAACCGGGGAGCTGTTTTTT	CASSLDSRTGELFF
many	TRBV29-1	TRBJ2-4	-	TGCAGCGTTACCGTTGGAGGAAACATTCAGTACTTC	CSVTVGGNIQYF
many	TRBV6-5	TRBJ1-1	-	TGTGCCAGCAGTTACGGGAGGGACACTGAAGCTTTCTTT	CASSYGRDTEAFF
many	TRBV9	TRBJ1-2	TRBD1	TGTGCCAGCAGCGCCGGGACAGGGAATCTCTATGGCTACACCTTC	CASSAGTGNLYGYTF
few	TRBV7-9	TRBJ2-7	TRBD1	TGTGCCAGCAGTAGTGACAGGGCCGTCTACGAGCAGTACTTC	CASSSDRAVYEQYF
many	TRBV5-1	TRBJ2-2	-	TGTGCCAGCAGTTTAGGGCCCACCGGGGAGCTGTTTTTT	CASSLGPTGELFF
many	TRBV29-1	TRBJ2-4	TRBD2	TGCAGCGTGCAAGGACTAGCGGGGTCCAAAAACATTCAGTACTTC	CSVQGLAGSKNIQYF
-	TRBV5-1	TRBJ1-4	-	TGCGCCAGCAGCTTGGGACGGGGGAATGTAGGTGAAAAACTGTTTTTT	CASSLGRGNVGEKLFF
few	TRBV10-3	TRBJ2-3	TRBD2	TGTGCCATCAGTGATTCAGCTAGCGGGGCCATCACAGATACGCAGTATTTT	CAISDSASGAITDTQYF
many	TRBV5-1	TRBJ1-1	-	TGCGCCAGCAGCTTCTCCGAGTACACTGAAGCTTTCTTT	CASSFSEYTEAFF
many	TRBV4-3	TRBJ1-3	-	TGCGCCAGCAGCCAAGATGGGGAATCCTCTGGAAACACCATATATTTT	CASSQDGESSGNTIYF
few	TRBV20-1	TRBJ2-5	-	TGCAGTGCTAGGACCGACCAAGAGACCCAGTACTTC	CSARTDQETQYF
few	TRBV4-1	TRBJ1-6	TRBD1	TGCGCCAGCAGCCAAGGAAGGGGGGACAGGTCTTCACCCCTCCACTTT	CASSQGRGDRSSPLHF
many	TRBV7-2	TRBJ1-2	-	TGTGCCAGCAGCCCCCCACGCGCGGGCTACACCTTC	CASSPPRAGYTF
-	TRBV24-1	TRBJ2-2	-	TGTGCCACCAGTGATTTGGTAGGGTCCACCGGGGAGCTGTTTTTT	CATSDLVGSTGELFF
-	TRBV28	TRBJ2-3	-	TGTGCCAGCAGTACCGGACACGCAGATACGCAGTATTTT	CASSTGHADTQYF
many	TRBV19	TRBJ2-7	TRBD2	TGTGCCAGTAGCGAGACTAGCGGGGGGCCTGTCTACGAGCAGTACTTC	CASSETSGGPVYEQYF
few	TRBV5-5	TRBJ2-1	TRBD2	TGTGCCAGCAGCTCCGGGACTAGCGGGGGGGATGAGCAGTTCTTC	CASSSGTSGGDEQFF
many	TRBV6-2/TRBV6-3	TRBJ2-1	TRBD1	TGTGCCAGCAGCTGGGGACAGGACAATGAGCAGTTCTTC	CASSWGQDNEQFF
few	TRBV6-4	TRBJ1-1	TRBD1	TGTGCCAGACCGGACAGGGAATATACTGAAGCTTTCTTT	CARPDREYTEAFF
many	TRBV7-2	TRBJ1-4	-	TGTGCCAGCAGCATCACAGGTCTTAATGAAAAACTGTTTTTT	CASSITGLNEKLFF